This is a list of T cell receptor beta chains from one sample in a study of shared clonotypes between healthy human individuals. Generated by immunoSEQ multiplex PCR, the TCRdb table keeps only in-frame clones and is missing some. This table holds about 2.3 million clones, more than 85% found once. Material for sequencing was naive CD4+ T cells from PBMCs. These receptors all come from a man aged 18 to 30 in good health. Some clones in this sample may be carry-over from other donors' samples. Both conserved end residues are part of each CDR3. D genes are given only for firm matches. Only part of the rows carry a size: once, few, many, or a class if the clone is expanded.

V gene: TRBV28; D gene: .; clone size: once; J gene: TRBJ2-3; CDR3 protein: CASSSESLGSTDTQYF; CDR3 DNA: TGTGCCAGCAGTTCGGAGTCTCTAGGTAGCACAGATACGCAGTATTTT
V gene: TRBV7-9; D gene: TRBD1; clone size: .; J gene: TRBJ1-1; CDR3 protein: CASSPKGAYSTEAFF; CDR3 DNA: TGTGCCAGCAGCCCAAAGGGGGCGTATAGCACTGAAGCTTTCTTT
V gene: TRBV7-2; D gene: .; clone size: .; J gene: TRBJ1-1; CDR3 protein: CASSVQRLRGRSVEAFF; CDR3 DNA: TGTGCCAGCAGCGTACAAAGGCTTAGGGGACGGTCGGTTGAAGCTTTCTTT
V gene: TRBV18; D gene: .; clone size: .; J gene: TRBJ2-3; CDR3 protein: CASSPAALSTDTQYF; CDR3 DNA: TGTGCCAGCTCACCAGCGGCTCTTAGCACAGATACGCAGTATTTT
V gene: TRBV9; D gene: .; clone size: .; J gene: TRBJ2-7; CDR3 protein: CASSVASSPYEQYF; CDR3 DNA: TGTGCCAGCAGCGTAGCTTCCAGTCCCTACGAGCAGTACTTC
V gene: TRBV29-1; D gene: TRBD1; clone size: .; J gene: TRBJ2-5; CDR3 protein: CSAPGQGGPETQYF; CDR3 DNA: TGCAGCGCCCCGGGACAGGGGGGTCCAGAGACCCAGTACTTC
V gene: TRBV5-4; D gene: TRBD2; clone size: .; J gene: TRBJ2-1; CDR3 protein: CASSPTSGNYNEQFF; CDR3 DNA: TGTGCCAGCAGCCCGACTAGCGGGAACTACAATGAGCAGTTCTTC
V gene: TRBV5-4; D gene: TRBD2; clone size: .; J gene: TRBJ2-3; CDR3 protein: CASSTGLAGVGDTQYF; CDR3 DNA: TGTGCCAGCAGCACCGGACTAGCGGGGGTAGGAGATACGCAGTATTTT
V gene: TRBV28; D gene: .; clone size: .; J gene: TRBJ1-2; CDR3 protein: CASSQQEPTNYGYTF; CDR3 DNA: TGTGCCAGCAGCCAACAGGAGCCTACTAACTATGGCTACACCTTC
V gene: TRBV5-1; D gene: .; clone size: once; J gene: TRBJ1-4; CDR3 protein: CASSLAPGSEKLFF; CDR3 DNA: TGCGCCAGCAGCTTGGCACCGGGGAGTGAAAAACTGTTTTTT
V gene: TRBV5-4; D gene: .; clone size: .; J gene: TRBJ2-1; CDR3 protein: CASSPTGLASNEQFF; CDR3 DNA: TGTGCCAGCAGCCCGACGGGGCTAGCGAGCAATGAGCAGTTCTTC
V gene: TRBV7-2; D gene: .; clone size: .; J gene: TRBJ2-5; CDR3 protein: CASSLAKRAQETQYF; CDR3 DNA: TGTGCCAGCAGCTTAGCGAAACGGGCACAAGAGACCCAGTACTTC
V gene: TRBV10-3; D gene: .; clone size: .; J gene: TRBJ2-7; CDR3 protein: CAISDRGGEEQYF; CDR3 DNA: TGTGCCATCAGTGACAGGGGAGGTGAAGAGCAGTACTTC
V gene: TRBV11-2; D gene: TRBD2; clone size: .; J gene: TRBJ2-3; CDR3 protein: CASSLSGGFTDTQYF; CDR3 DNA: TGTGCCAGCAGCTTATCGGGAGGGTTCACAGATACGCAGTATTTT
V gene: TRBV18; D gene: .; clone size: .; J gene: TRBJ1-4; CDR3 protein: CASSPTTWGGNEKLFF; CDR3 DNA: TGTGCCAGCTCACCGACGACCTGGGGCGGGAATGAAAAACTGTTTTTT
V gene: TRBV9; D gene: .; clone size: .; J gene: TRBJ2-1; CDR3 protein: CASSVASGYSYNEQFF; CDR3 DNA: TGTGCCAGCAGCGTAGCCAGCGGGTACTCCTACAATGAGCAGTTCTTC
V gene: TRBV9; D gene: .; clone size: .; J gene: TRBJ2-2; CDR3 protein: CASSVGISAGGELFF; CDR3 DNA: TGTGCCAGCAGCGTAGGGATTAGCGCAGGCGGGGAGCTGTTTTTT
V gene: TRBV29-1; D gene: .; clone size: .; J gene: TRBJ1-3; CDR3 protein: CSALRDSGNTIYF; CDR3 DNA: TGCAGCGCCCTCAGGGACTCTGGAAACACCATATATTTT
V gene: TRBV5-1; D gene: TRBD1; clone size: .; J gene: TRBJ1-1; CDR3 protein: CASSSGQAMNTEAFF; CDR3 DNA: TGCGCCAGCAGCTCAGGACAGGCCATGAACACTGAAGCTTTCTTT
V gene: TRBV7-9; D gene: .; clone size: .; J gene: TRBJ1-2; CDR3 protein: CASSLRDTLGYTF; CDR3 DNA: TGTGCCAGCAGCTTGCGGGACACCCTAGGCTACACCTTC
V gene: TRBV11-3; D gene: TRBD1; clone size: .; J gene: TRBJ2-7; CDR3 protein: CASSPGTGITYEQYF; CDR3 DNA: TGTGCCAGCAGCCCGGGGACAGGTATCACCTACGAGCAGTACTTC
V gene: TRBV5-8; D gene: .; clone size: once; J gene: TRBJ1-2; CDR3 protein: CASSLVQQGIFYGYTF; CDR3 DNA: TGTGCCAGCAGCTTGGTCCAACAGGGAATATTCTATGGCTACACCTTC
V gene: TRBV11-2; D gene: TRBD2; clone size: .; J gene: TRBJ2-1; CDR3 protein: CASSLAPGSGSSNEQFF; CDR3 DNA: TGTGCCAGCAGCTTAGCCCCAGGGAGCGGGAGTTCGAATGAGCAGTTCTTC
V gene: TRBV30; D gene: .; clone size: .; J gene: TRBJ2-5; CDR3 protein: CAWSVTPGSRETQYF; CDR3 DNA: TGTGCCTGGAGTGTAACACCGGGGAGTAGGGAGACCCAGTACTTC
V gene: TRBV2; D gene: .; clone size: .; J gene: TRBJ2-2; CDR3 protein: CASRQGRTGELFF; CDR3 DNA: TGTGCCAGCAGGCAGGGGAGAACCGGGGAGCTGTTTTTT
V gene: TRBV5-1; D gene: .; clone size: once; J gene: TRBJ1-2; CDR3 protein: CASSLRGNYGYTF; CDR3 DNA: TGCGCCAGCAGCTTGAGGGGAAACTATGGCTACACCTTC
V gene: TRBV2; D gene: TRBD1; clone size: .; J gene: TRBJ2-7; CDR3 protein: CASTLGQGVSYF; CDR3 DNA: TGTGCCAGCACCCTGGGACAGGGGGTGTCGTACTTC
V gene: TRBV29-1; D gene: .; clone size: .; J gene: TRBJ2-5; CDR3 protein: CSVEESSETQYF; CDR3 DNA: TGCAGCGTTGAAGAGAGCAGTGAGACCCAGTACTTC
V gene: TRBV11-3; D gene: .; clone size: .; J gene: TRBJ2-7; CDR3 protein: CASSLDPQPIYEQYF; CDR3 DNA: TGTGCCAGCAGCTTAGATCCCCAGCCGATCTACGAGCAGTACTTC
V gene: TRBV2; D gene: TRBD1; clone size: once; J gene: TRBJ1-5; CDR3 protein: CASRKQGAGNQPQHF; CDR3 DNA: TGTGCCAGCAGGAAACAGGGGGCTGGCAATCAGCCCCAGCATTTT
V gene: TRBV6-6; D gene: .; clone size: once; J gene: TRBJ2-2; CDR3 protein: CASSPIRNPPTGELFF; CDR3 DNA: TGTGCCAGCAGCCCTATACGAAACCCGCCCACCGGGGAGCTGTTTTTT
V gene: TRBV7-9; D gene: .; clone size: .; J gene: TRBJ2-1; CDR3 protein: CASSDLGQLNEQFF; CDR3 DNA: TGTGCCAGCAGCGACCTGGGACAACTCAATGAGCAGTTCTTC
V gene: TRBV2; D gene: TRBD1; clone size: .; J gene: TRBJ2-5; CDR3 protein: CASSPNTGGGETQYF; CDR3 DNA: TGTGCCAGCAGTCCAAACACAGGGGGCGGTGAGACCCAGTACTTC
V gene: TRBV20-1; D gene: .; clone size: .; J gene: TRBJ1-1; CDR3 protein: CSAIPGDWAFF; CDR3 DNA: TGCAGTGCTATTCCCGGTGACTGGGCTTTCTTT
V gene: TRBV15; D gene: .; clone size: few; J gene: TRBJ2-1; CDR3 protein: CATSIYNEQFF; CDR3 DNA: TGTGCCACCAGCATCTACAATGAGCAGTTCTTC
V gene: TRBV7-6; D gene: .; clone size: .; J gene: TRBJ1-3; CDR3 protein: CASSPMEYSGNTIYF; CDR3 DNA: TGTGCCAGCAGCCCGATGGAGTACTCTGGAAACACCATATATTTT
V gene: TRBV29-1; D gene: .; clone size: .; J gene: TRBJ2-7; CDR3 protein: CSVVGQGYEQYF; CDR3 DNA: TGCAGCGTTGTGGGGCAGGGCTACGAGCAGTACTTC
V gene: TRBV28; D gene: .; clone size: .; J gene: TRBJ2-5; CDR3 protein: CASSFRGIGETQYF; CDR3 DNA: TGTGCCAGCAGTTTTCGGGGGATAGGAGAGACCCAGTACTTC
V gene: TRBV18; D gene: TRBD1; clone size: .; J gene: TRBJ2-7; CDR3 protein: CASSRTGGTDEQYF; CDR3 DNA: TGTGCCAGCTCCCGTACAGGGGGGACGGACGAGCAGTACTTC
V gene: TRBV11-3; D gene: TRBD2; clone size: .; J gene: TRBJ2-5; CDR3 protein: CASSKRTSGKGETQYF; CDR3 DNA: TGTGCCAGCAGCAAGAGGACTAGCGGGAAAGGAGAGACCCAGTACTTC
V gene: TRBV5-1; D gene: .; clone size: .; J gene: TRBJ2-5; CDR3 protein: CASSFLQSGETQYF; CDR3 DNA: TGCGCCAGCAGCTTCCTCCAAAGTGGGGAGACCCAGTACTTC
V gene: TRBV5-1; D gene: TRBD2; clone size: .; J gene: TRBJ2-7; CDR3 protein: CASSLTSGITYEQYF; CDR3 DNA: TGCGCCAGCAGCTTGACTAGCGGGATTACCTACGAGCAGTACTTC
V gene: TRBV29-1; D gene: TRBD1; clone size: .; J gene: TRBJ1-2; CDR3 protein: CSVRTGVLGYTF; CDR3 DNA: TGCAGCGTGAGGACAGGGGTCTTGGGCTACACCTTC
V gene: TRBV18; D gene: .; clone size: .; J gene: TRBJ2-2; CDR3 protein: CASSLDGNTGELFF; CDR3 DNA: TGTGCCAGCTCACTAGACGGAAACACCGGGGAGCTGTTTTTT
V gene: TRBV18; D gene: TRBD2; clone size: .; J gene: TRBJ2-3; CDR3 protein: CASSPSFAGGPTDTQYF; CDR3 DNA: TGTGCCAGCTCACCCTCATTCGCGGGAGGGCCGACAGATACGCAGTATTTT
V gene: TRBV4-1; D gene: .; clone size: .; J gene: TRBJ1-2; CDR3 protein: CASSLGPGTSTSDGYTF; CDR3 DNA: TGCGCCAGCAGCCTGGGTCCCGGGACGTCTACGTCTGACGGCTACACCTTC
V gene: TRBV20-1; D gene: .; clone size: .; J gene: TRBJ2-1; CDR3 protein: CSARRREEQFF; CDR3 DNA: TGCAGTGCTAGACGTAGGGAAGAGCAGTTCTTC
V gene: TRBV28; D gene: .; clone size: .; J gene: TRBJ2-6; CDR3 protein: CASSPPASGANVLTF; CDR3 DNA: TGTGCCAGCAGCCCCCCGGCATCTGGGGCCAACGTCCTGACTTTC
V gene: TRBV28; D gene: .; clone size: once; J gene: TRBJ2-1; CDR3 protein: CASSTPGRDNEQFF; CDR3 DNA: TGTGCCAGCAGCACCCCGGGACGGGACAATGAGCAGTTCTTC
V gene: TRBV5-1; D gene: TRBD2; clone size: .; J gene: TRBJ2-7; CDR3 protein: CASSFTSGPSYEQYF; CDR3 DNA: TGCGCCAGCAGCTTCACTAGCGGACCCTCCTACGAGCAGTACTTC
V gene: TRBV4-2; D gene: .; clone size: .; J gene: TRBJ2-1; CDR3 protein: CASSPLGVRIDEQFF; CDR3 DNA: TGTGCCAGCAGCCCCTTAGGGGTACGAATTGATGAGCAGTTCTTC
V gene: TRBV6-6; D gene: .; clone size: .; J gene: TRBJ2-1; CDR3 protein: CASSYPVTAVWEQFF; CDR3 DNA: TGTGCCAGCAGTTACCCCGTGACAGCCGTATGGGAGCAGTTCTTC
V gene: TRBV4-1; D gene: TRBD1; clone size: .; J gene: TRBJ2-5; CDR3 protein: CASSHWTGGGETQYF; CDR3 DNA: TGCGCCAGCAGCCACTGGACAGGGGGTGGGGAGACCCAGTACTTC